This T cell receptor (beta chain) was profiled in a study of sequential checkpoint blockade in melanoma (dated by TCRdb to about 2019). For the study in its entirety: Patients were randomized 1:1 to first-line nivolumab followed by ipilimumab (arm A) or ipilimumab followed by nivolumab (arm B). Maintenance nivolumab came after each of the two trial sequences. Broad study findings and their caveats: Larger, independent patient cohorts are needed to validate the response-prediction model that combines TCR metrics and mutation burden.

The germline V gene (reference sequence) provides CDR1 MNHEY and CDR2 SMNVEV. V is cut by 2 bases and J by 0 bases, and the space between the germline ends is 8 bases. The CDR3 covers 14 residues, taking in both the cysteine and the phenylalanine. This entry keeps only the CDR3 DNA: 42 bases, framed from base 1. About this clone itself: Its cognate antigen has yet to be identified. Base-call qualities are not available, and no considerably larger clone is one nucleotide away.

The treatment or condition label of this sample denotes: randomized to nivolumab then ipilimumab (arm A) or the reverse (arm B). No trial patient had received prior DNA-damaging chemotherapy. Thawed PBMCs were sorted on a FACS Aria II flow cytometer to isolate live CD3+CD8+ cells negative for CD19 and CD56. CheckMate 064, a randomized, open-label phase II trial of sequential checkpoint blockade, was the source of the samples, all of which came from patients with melanoma. Leukapheresis was used to collect peripheral blood mononuclear cells, which were then purified with Ficoll-Paque and frozen in human serum with roughly 10% DMSO. Immediately after sorting, the purity of the sorted blood CD3+CD8+ cells was confirmed to be >95%, and DNA was then extracted. TCRbeta CDR3 regions were immunosequenced from genomic DNA with the immunoSEQ Assay. Before high-throughput sequencing, genomic DNA was amplified using bias-controlled multiplex PCR. In the original analysis: To quantify the absolute abundance of each unique TCRbeta CDR3 region, the sequences were collapsed and filtered. Clonality was defined as 1 minus Pielou's evenness and was calculated using productive rearrangements only. Clones with significantly greater frequencies in on-treatment versus baseline samples were identified using a previously published method. Drawn from immuneACCESS, this table holds only the in-frame rearrangements with V and J called that TCRdb kept. Clones are partly lost; checked studies trace under half to an unresolved V gene and leave the rest unexplained. The D gene and trimming were derived from the DNA, and the V and J assignments and clone size from that table. This sample lists roughly 5,100 clones; 70% to 85% were detected once. The ten largest clones capture around 50% of the sample.

The chain is encoded by TRBV27 joined to TRBJ2-7, with the D segment identity uncertain. The source material was CD8+ T cells sorted from blood (inferred from file names), sampled from a patient given nivolumab and ipilimumab in sequence. The origin of this receptor is a human patient with melanoma. Some clones in this sample may be carry-over from other donors' samples. CDR3 sequence: CASSLRSSSYEQYF. The DNA sequence is given as TGTGCCAGCAGTTTACGGTCGAGCTCCTACGAGCAGTACTTC.